Here is one T cell receptor beta chain with its context. The data belong to a study of beta chain features in type 1 diabetes. The V gene's germline CDR1 is SGHTA and CDR2 FQGNSA. Trimming removed 3 bases at V and 10 bases at J, with 17 bases between. CDR3 size: 14 residues. The isolated RNA, all of it, was reverse transcribed, so expressed TCRB transcripts were what got sequenced. Average reads for naive, central memory and regulatory T cell samples were several million. The data were produced by immunoSEQ multiplex PCR, yet TCRdb's version contains in-frame clones alone and is incomplete. Counted here are a few hundred thousand clones, approximately 9.9% occurring once; the ten biggest clones make up roughly 0.016%.

This sequence was found in a woman aged 30 to 39 in good health. The genes are TRBV7-2 and TRBJ2-3, with D possibly being TRBD2 (6 bases). Sequenced input: naive CD4+ T cells from blood. CDR3 sequence (DNA): TGTGCCAGCAGCTTCTCATGGCTAGGAGGGGCGCAGTATTTT. It encodes CASSFSWLGGAQYF.